Below are 25 T cell receptor beta chains sequenced from a single sample in a study of cytomegalovirus exposure and HLA in healthy donors. Both 60 Vbeta primers and 13 Jbeta primers went into the PCR. Clones were read by immunoSEQ multiplex PCR, and TCRdb kept only the in-frame ones, dropping some. Of over 150,000 clones listed, roughly 80% are singletons. The sequenced sample consisted of PBMCs. The source is a male donor in good health and CMV-seronegative.

This sequence joins TRBV7-8 and TRBJ1-6; no clear D gene. In germline, CDR1 is SGHVS, CDR2 FQNEAQ. Trimming left V 1 base short and J 0 bases short, with 4 bases between. This CDR3 is built from 15 residues. The DNA for the CDR3 is TGTGCCAGCAGCTTAGACAGCTCCTATAATTCACCCCTCCACTTT. It specifies CASSLDSSYNSPLHF.

This chain connects TRBV6-5 to TRBJ2-7; 8 nucleotides line up with TRBD2. Germline V lookup: CDR1 MNHEY, CDR2 SVGAGI. This CDR3 is 15 amino acids long. J gave up 5 bases and V 8 bases, and 14 bases lay outside the gene matches. The CDR3 spells CASAREGTLGDEQYF. The CDR3 DNA is TGTGCCAGCGCTCGGGAGGGAACTCTTGGCGACGAGCAGTACTTC.

The chain recombines TRBV7-9 with TRBJ1-2; 7 bases fit TRBD1. With V trimmed by 3 bases and J by 4 bases, 5 bases remained unmatched. Germline V lookup: CDR1 SEHNR, CDR2 FQNEAQ (reference sequence). The CDR3 totals 14 residues. CDR3 nucleotides: TGTGCCAGCAGCTTTGACAGGGTCGTCTATGGCTACACCTTC. Translating gives CASSFDRVVYGYTF.

Comment on this clone: The same CDR3 arises from other DNA sequences in this sample as well. The chain combines TRBV25-1 with TRBJ2-1; TRBD1 aligns across 9 bases. The CDR3 consists of 15 residues. The junction had 7 bases not matched to a gene; V was cut back by 6 bases and J by 4 bases. Looked up from germline, CDR1 is MGHDK and CDR2 is SYGVNS. As DNA, the CDR3 is TGTGCCAGCAGAGAGGGACAGGGCCTATACAATGAGCAGTTCTTC. Translated, it gives CASREGQGLYNEQFF.

The chain has TRBV9 and TRBJ2-5; TRBD2 matches at 8 bases. Germline CDR1 and CDR2: SGDLS and YYNGEE. Germline trimming cut 3 bases from V and 4 bases from J; bases unmatched to any gene: 5. The CDR3 sequence is 14 residues long. CDR3 DNA: TGTGCCAGCAGCGCCGGGGGGGCTCTAGAGACCCAGTACTTC. Encoded protein: CASSAGGALETQYF. The variable domain in full, completed from reference TRBV9 and TRBJ2-5, reads DSGVTQTPKHLITATGQRVTLRCSPRSGDLSVYWYQQSLDQGLQFLIQYYNGEERAKGNILERFSAQQFPDLHSELNLSSLELGDSALYFCASSAGGALETQYFGPGTRLLVL.

This clone was seen a single time. The genes are TRBV6-6 and TRBJ1-2; D may be TRBD1 (6 bases). V dropped 2 bases and J dropped 9 bases, with 16 bases sitting between them. From germline, CDR1 is MNHNY and CDR2 SVGAGI (reference sequence). The CDR3 totals 14 residues. CDR3 DNA sequence: TGTGCCAGCAGTTACCACGGGACATCGGGTAGCTACACCTTC. Protein: CASSYHGTSGSYTF.

The chain employs TRBV7-2 and TRBJ1-4; possible D gene TRBD1, 6 bases. V was shortened by 5 bases and J by 7 bases, with 14 bases between the two germline ends. From germline, CDR1 is SGHTA and CDR2 FQGNSA. The CDR3 loop spans 14 amino acids. CDR3 DNA: TGTGCCAGCAGCCAGAGGGGGGGACGTGAAAAACTGTTTTTT. This codes for CASSQRGGREKLFF.

This clone was recorded only once. The chain recombines TRBV2 with TRBJ1-2; 8 bases are a match to TRBD1. Per germline, CDR1 SNHLY and CDR2 FYNNEI. J was trimmed by 12 bases and V by 5 bases; bases with no gene match: 11. This CDR3 is built from 13 residues. CDR3 nucleotides: TGTGCCAGCAGTAAGGACACAGGGGGGTCGAACACCTTC. It translates to CASSKDTGGSNTF.

The chain carries TRBV5-1 and TRBJ2-3; 9 positions agree with TRBD1. Germline trimming cut 2 bases from V and 6 bases from J; bases unmatched to any gene: 4. CDR3 size: 14 residues. Germline CDR1 reads SGHRS; CDR2 reads YFSETQ. The CDR3 protein is CASSFKDRGDTQYF. CDR3 in DNA: TGCGCCAGCAGCTTCAAGGACAGGGGCGATACGCAGTATTTT.

The rearrangement links TRBV27 to TRBJ2-6; D is possibly TRBD2 (6 bases). Trimming pared 6 bases from V and 3 bases from J, leaving 27 bases between. Germline assignment: CDR1 MNHEY and CDR2 SMNVEV (reference sequence). The CDR3 sequence is 20 residues long. Written as DNA, the CDR3 is TGTGCCAGCAGCGCCGCCCCCTACGCGGGATTTTTTGGTGGGGCCAACGTCCTGACTTTC. It translates to CASSAAPYAGFFGGANVLTF.

The count of this clone is one. Different DNA sequences within this sample yield the same CDR3. V usage is TRBV2 and J usage is TRBJ2-7; the match to TRBD2 covers 9 bases. Germline loops: CDR1 SNHLY, CDR2 FYNNEI. The CDR3 contains 17 residues. V lost 4 bases, J lost 7 bases, and 17 bases stayed unmatched. This CDR3 reads CASSAGTSRSSPREQYF. The CDR3 DNA follows: TGTGCCAGCAGTGCCGGGACTAGCAGGAGTTCGCCTCGGGAGCAGTACTTC.

This clone turned up a few times. The chain links TRBV2 to TRBJ1-5; no firm D call. The CDR3 runs to 13 residues. Trimming shortened V by 6 bases and J by 2 bases, and 8 bases separated the two germline ends. The germline gives CDR1 SNHLY, CDR2 FYNNEI. The CDR3 here is CASRSHGNQPQHF. DNA of the CDR3: TGTGCCAGCAGATCACATGGCAATCAGCCCCAGCATTTT.

This sequence joins TRBV10-3 and TRBJ1-2; D not certain. CDR1 is ENHRY and CDR2 is SYGVKD in the germline V gene. The CDR3 has 13 amino acids. V lost 2 bases and J 2 bases, leaving 6 bases between the germline ends. CDR3 region: CAISETENYGYTF. In DNA form, the CDR3 reads TGTGCCATCAGTGAGACAGAAAACTATGGCTACACCTTC.

This clone has more than one count but fewer than ten. The chain recombines TRBV7-9 with TRBJ2-7; TRBD2 might be the D (5 bases). This CDR3 comprises 15 residues. Germline V gives CDR1 SEHNR, CDR2 FQNEAQ (reference sequence). Trimming took off 3 bases at V and 1 base at J, with 13 bases between the two ends. The CDR3 sequence is CASSLVSGRSYEQYF. CDR3 nucleotide sequence: TGTGCCAGCAGCTTGGTATCGGGGAGATCCTACGAGCAGTACTTC.

The chain has TRBV27 and TRBJ1-1, with a possible D match to TRBD1 (6 bases). Deletions cut 6 bases from V and 11 bases from J, with 19 bases between. The CDR3 consists of 13 residues. CDR1 is MNHEY and CDR2 is SMNVEV in the germline V gene (reference sequence). The CDR3 here is CASSPPDQGKAFF. In DNA, the CDR3 is TGTGCCAGCAGCCCCCCCGACCAGGGGAAGGCTTTCTTT.

The rearrangement joins TRBV7-2 to TRBJ2-5; D perhaps matches TRBD1 (5 bases). The assigned J gene may be wrong: the sequence end matches TRBJ2-7 better. The CDR3 extends over 17 amino acids. Germline values: CDR1 SGHTA, CDR2 FQGNSA. The CDR3 DNA reads TGTGCCAGCAGCTTAAGGTCAAGTGGGGCCATCTCCTACGAGCAGTACTTC. Its protein is CASSLRSSGAISYEQYF.

V and J are TRBV27 and TRBJ1-2; 11 nucleotides line up with TRBD1. The germline V gene has CDR1 MNHEY and CDR2 SMNVEV (reference sequence). The CDR3 runs to 17 residues. V was pared by 7 bases and J by 0 bases, with 10 bases of the junction left unmatched. In DNA, the CDR3 is TGTGCCAGCAATCCGGGACAGGGGGTTTTGGCTAACTATGGCTACACCTTC. It specifies CASNPGQGVLANYGYTF.

V gene TRBV4-1 combines with J gene TRBJ1-1; tentatively, D is TRBD1 (5 bases). This CDR3 comprises 13 residues. Trimming removed 2 bases from V and 4 bases from J, with 8 bases in between. Germline CDR1 reads MGHRA; CDR2 reads YSYEKL. The CDR3 sequence is CASSQNQGTEAFF. CDR3 DNA sequence: TGCGCCAGCAGCCAAAACCAGGGCACTGAAGCTTTCTTT.

The V gene is TRBV2, the J gene TRBJ2-3, with TRBD2 matching 13 bases. Germline CDR1 and CDR2: SNHLY and FYNNEI. The CDR3 sequence is 16 residues long. V gave up 4 bases and J gave up 2 bases; unmatched junction bases: 3. CDR3 region: CASSGTSGGYTDTQYF. The CDR3 nucleotides read TGTGCCAGCAGTGGGACTAGCGGGGGCTACACAGATACGCAGTATTTT.

This clone was detected once. This chain links TRBV7-6 with TRBJ2-4, with TRBD1 as a possible D gene (5 bases). This CDR3 has 16 amino acids. Trimming stripped 1 base from V and 1 base from J, with 11 bases between. Germline-derived CDR1 and CDR2 are SGHVS and FNYEAQ. CDR3 sequence (DNA): TGTGCCAGCAGCTTAGGTCCGGCAGGGGCCAAAAACATTCAGTACTTC. It yields the protein CASSLGPAGAKNIQYF.

CDR3 nucleotide sequence: TGCGCCAGCAGCCAAGATCAGGGGTTCGGCTATGGCTACACCTTC. Translation gives CASSQDQGFGYGYTF. This chain connects TRBV4-1 to TRBJ1-2, with D possibly matching TRBD1 (6 bases). Trimming removed 0 bases at V and 4 bases at J, with 12 bases between. Germline V gene lookup returns CDR1 MGHRA and CDR2 YSYEKL. The CDR3 has 15 residues.

The V and J genes are TRBV5-4 and TRBJ1-2; tentative D call: TRBD1 (6 bases). The CDR3 is 14 amino acids. V dropped 4 bases and J dropped 4 bases, with 14 bases sitting between them. The germline V gene has CDR1 SGHNT and CDR2 YYREEE (reference sequence). CDR3 nucleotide sequence: TGTGCCAGCAGCGATGAACAGGGCTTCTATGGCTACACCTTC. Its translation: CASSDEQGFYGYTF.

This clone turned up a few times. The rearrangement joins TRBV10-1 to TRBJ2-2; D is undetermined. Germline V gives CDR1 WNHNN, CDR2 SYGVQD (reference sequence). This CDR3 comprises 14 residues. V lost 3 bases and J 4 bases, leaving 9 bases between the germline ends. CDR3 sequence (DNA): TGCGCCAGCAGTGATGTCCGAGGCACCGGGGAGCTGTTTTTT. Protein sequence: CASSDVRGTGELFF.

The chain is built from TRBV5-1 and TRBJ1-1, with 9 positions matching TRBD1. V was clipped by 0 bases and J by 5 bases; unmatched bases: 5. The V gene's germline CDR1 is SGHRS and CDR2 YFSETQ. This CDR3 comprises 15 residues. The CDR3 bases are TGCGCCAGCAGCTTGGTGGGACAGGGAGAGACTGAAGCTTTCTTT. Its translation is CASSLVGQGETEAFF.

V and J are TRBV5-4 and TRBJ2-7; perhaps TRBD1 as D (6 bases). There are 13 residues in the CDR3. CDR1 is SGHNT, CDR2 YYREEE, per germline (reference sequence). The V end was cut by 4 bases, the J end by 3 bases, with 11 bases between. CDR3 loop: CASSLDSFYEQYF. In nucleotides, the CDR3 is TGTGCCAGCAGCCTGGACAGTTTCTACGAGCAGTACTTC.